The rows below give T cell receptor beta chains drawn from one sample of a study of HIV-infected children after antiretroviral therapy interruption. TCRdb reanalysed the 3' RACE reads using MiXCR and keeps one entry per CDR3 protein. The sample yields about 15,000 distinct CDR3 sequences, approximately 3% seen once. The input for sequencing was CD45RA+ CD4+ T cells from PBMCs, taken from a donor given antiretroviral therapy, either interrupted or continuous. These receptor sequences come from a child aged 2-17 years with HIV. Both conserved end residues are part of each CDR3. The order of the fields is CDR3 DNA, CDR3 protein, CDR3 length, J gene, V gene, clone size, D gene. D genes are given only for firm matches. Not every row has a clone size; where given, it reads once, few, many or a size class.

TGTGCCAGCTCTCTCGAACAGGGGCACACAGAAGTCTTCTTT CASSLEQGHTEVFF 14 TRBJ1-1 TRBV13 many TRBD1
TGTGCCAGCAGCTTAACTCTAGCGGGAGGGTCGGAGACGCAGTATTTT CASSLTLAGGSETQYF 16 TRBJ2-3 TRBV7-3 - TRBD2
TGTGCCACTGGGACTAGCGGGAGTGGGGGTGAGCAGTTCTTC CATGTSGSGGEQFF 14 TRBJ2-1 TRBV6-5 medium-sized TRBD2
TGCAGTGCTACAGAGGGACAGGGAAAGAGTGGCGTGGGGATGGCTTTCTTT CSATEGQGKSGVGMAFF 17 TRBJ1-1 TRBV20-1 many TRBD1
TGTGCCAGCAGCGTAGTAGGGGGTATTGGGGAAGCTTTCTTT CASSVVGGIGEAFF 14 TRBJ1-1 TRBV9 many -
TGTGCCAGCAGTTTAGTGGGTGTGGGGGGCTACACCTTC CASSLVGVGGYTF 13 TRBJ1-2 TRBV28 many -
TGCAGTGCTTGGAAGAGCTCCTACGAGCAGTACTTC CSAWKSSYEQYF 12 TRBJ2-7 TRBV20-1 many -
TGCAGCGTCGAAGGTGGAGAGACCCAGTACTTC CSVEGGETQYF 11 TRBJ2-5 TRBV29-1 many -
TGTGCCAGCAGGACGGAGACTTCCTACGAGCAGTACTTC CASRTETSYEQYF 13 TRBJ2-7 TRBV6-2/TRBV6-3 many -
TGTGCCAGCAGTTACGATCTCCCCGGCGGGACCGGGGAGCTGTTTTTT CASSYDLPGGTGELFF 16 TRBJ2-2 TRBV6-5 many -
TGTGCCAGCAGTATCCAGGGGGTGGGGTACGAGCAGTACTTC CASSIQGVGYEQYF 14 TRBJ2-7 TRBV6-5 many TRBD1
TGTGCCAGCAGCTCGCGGGAGTGGGGAGATGGCTACACCTTC CASSSREWGDGYTF 14 TRBJ1-2 TRBV7-9 medium-sized -
TGTGCCAGCAGTTTAAGGGCGACAGGGGGAGATCAGCCCCAGCATTTT CASSLRATGGDQPQHF 16 TRBJ1-5 TRBV12-3/TRBV12-4 many TRBD1
TGTGCCAGCAGCTTGCCAGGGGAAATCTTCTTT CASSLPGEIFF 11 TRBJ1-1 TRBV5-6 medium-sized -
TGTGCCAGCATTTTTTTCGAAGATCAGCCCCAGCATTTT CASIFFEDQPQHF 13 TRBJ1-5 TRBV6-9 - -
TGCGCCAGCAGCTTGGCCGGTGGGGTGGTAAATGAAAAACTGTTTTTT CASSLAGGVVNEKLFF 16 TRBJ1-4 TRBV5-1 many -
TGTGCCAGCTCAACCACTAGCGGGAGAACCTACGAGCAGTACTTC CASSTTSGRTYEQYF 15 TRBJ2-7 TRBV18 few TRBD2
TGTGCCAGCAGTCCCACAGGGATCATGAATACGCAGTATTTT CASSPTGIMNTQYF 14 TRBJ2-3 TRBV28 many -
TGTGCCAGCTTCAAGGGAGGTGGTAGCAATGAGCAGTTCTTC CASFKGGGSNEQFF 14 TRBJ2-1 TRBV28 many -
TGTGCCAGCAGCTCGGGACAGGGTGCAAACACCGGGCAGCTCTACTTT CASSSGQGANTGQLYF 16 TRBJ2-2 TRBV12-3/TRBV12-4 - TRBD1
TGTGCCAGCAGTATACGACTGGGGGTCTATGCTGAGCAGTTCTTC CASSIRLGVYAEQFF 15 TRBJ2-1 TRBV19 many -
TGTGCCAGCAGCTTGGGGGGTAGCGGGACCTACAATGAGCAGTTCTTC CASSLGGSGTYNEQFF 16 TRBJ2-1 TRBV5-4 many TRBD2
TGTGCCAGCAGTTTGAACGGTGCAGATACGCAGTATTTT CASSLNGADTQYF 13 TRBJ2-3 TRBV28 many -
TGTGCCAGCAGCCCATCACGGACGGGGATGAACACTGAAGCTTTCTTT CASSPSRTGMNTEAFF 16 TRBJ1-1 TRBV7-9 many -
TGTGCCAGCAGTGACGGGACTATAGTCAGAGAGACCCAGTACTTC CASSDGTIVRETQYF 15 TRBJ2-5 TRBV2 many TRBD2
TGTGCCAGCAGCGGACTAGCGACCAATGAGCAGTTCTTC CASSGLATNEQFF 13 TRBJ2-1 TRBV7-2 many TRBD2
TGTGCCAGCAGTGAAGGACAGGGGGTTCAGTTCTTC CASSEGQGVQFF 12 TRBJ2-1 TRBV6-1 - TRBD1
TGTGCCAGCAGCTTAGCGCCGGAGAACTCACCCCTCCACTTT CASSLAPENSPLHF 14 TRBJ1-6 TRBV7-2 many -
TGTGCCAGCAGCCTCGGGACTCTTGAGGATGAAAAACTGTTTTTT CASSLGTLEDEKLFF 15 TRBJ1-4 TRBV11-1 many -
TGCAGTGCTCCCTTCCCACAGGGGGCTGTCGGGGAGCTGTTTTTT CSAPFPQGAVGELFF 15 TRBJ2-2 TRBV20-1 many TRBD1
TGTGCCACAACCCTCGAACAGGGAGCATATGGCTACACCTTC CATTLEQGAYGYTF 14 TRBJ1-2 TRBV6-1 many -
TGTGCCAGCAGCTTAGAAAGGAGGTACACTGAAGCTTTCTTT CASSLERRYTEAFF 14 TRBJ1-1 TRBV7-2 many -
TGCAGTGCCCTCAGGGAGGCCGATGGCTACACCTTC CSALREADGYTF 12 TRBJ1-2 TRBV20-1 many -
TGTGCCAGCAGCTTAATGGGGATGGATTCACCCCTCCACTTT CASSLMGMDSPLHF 14 TRBJ1-6 TRBV7-2 many -
TGTGCCAGCGGTGATGCCCAGGGTAGGCAAAACACCTTGTACTTT CASGDAQGRQNTLYF 15 TRBJ2-4 TRBV6-6 many -
TGCAGCGTGACTCCTAATAATGAGCAGTTCTTC CSVTPNNEQFF 11 TRBJ2-1 TRBV29-1 many -
TGTGCCAGCAGCCCCTCTAGCGGGCCATACAATGAGCAGTTCTTC CASSPSSGPYNEQFF 15 TRBJ2-1 TRBV7-3 many TRBD2
TGTGCCAGCAGCTTCCCAGCCCAGGGTAGAAAGGATGGCTACACCTTC CASSFPAQGRKDGYTF 16 TRBJ1-2 TRBV11-2 many -
TGTGCCAGCGCGCTTCTAGGACAGGGCATAGGCTACACCTTC CASALLGQGIGYTF 14 TRBJ1-2 TRBV19 many TRBD1
TGTGCCAGCAGCGTAGACGAGGCTCAGCCCCAGCATTTT CASSVDEAQPQHF 13 TRBJ1-5 TRBV9 many -
TGTGCCAGCAAATTTGATGAGCAGTTCTTC CASKFDEQFF 10 TRBJ2-1 TRBV2 many -
TGTGCCAGCAGGATAGGGGGGAACGGAAACACCATATATTTT CASRIGGNGNTIYF 14 TRBJ1-3 TRBV28 many -
TGTGCCACCCTCAACCCGGGGACTAGCGGGAGGACAGATACGCAGTATTTT CATLNPGTSGRTDTQYF 17 TRBJ2-3 TRBV7-9 many TRBD2
TGTGCCAGCAGCGTCCGGGGGGACAATGAGCAGTTCTTC CASSVRGDNEQFF 13 TRBJ2-1 TRBV9 many TRBD2
TGTGCCAGCAGACAACCTAGCTTCGAGACCCAGTACTTC CASRQPSFETQYF 13 TRBJ2-5 TRBV6-2/TRBV6-3 many -
TGTGCCAGCAGTCTACAGGGGTTCGGAGGGGAGCTGTTTTTT CASSLQGFGGELFF 14 TRBJ2-2 TRBV6-1 many TRBD1
TGTGCCAGTAGTAGAGGACAGACGCCTAACTATGGCTACACCTTC CASSRGQTPNYGYTF 15 TRBJ1-2 TRBV19 many -
TGTGCCAGCAGCTTGGGCGGGAGCCGGGAGACCCAGTACTTC CASSLGGSRETQYF 14 TRBJ2-5 TRBV7-2 many TRBD2
TGCAGCGTTGTATCTTCCGGGACAGGGAGCGCTTTCTTT CSVVSSGTGSAFF 13 TRBJ1-1 TRBV29-1 many TRBD1
TGCAGTGCTAGAGACCGGGACAGGGGTGGCAATCAGCCCCAGCATTTT CSARDRDRGGNQPQHF 16 TRBJ1-5 TRBV20-1 few TRBD1
TGTGCCAGCAGCCCTCTAGGGACAGGGACGAACACTGAAGCTTTCTTT CASSPLGTGTNTEAFF 16 TRBJ1-1 TRBV2 many TRBD1
TGTGCCAGCAGCTTAGGAGTTTTAGCGGGAGGGCCATATGAGCAGTTCTTC CASSLGVLAGGPYEQFF 17 TRBJ2-1 TRBV7-7 many TRBD2